Listed below are T cell receptor beta chains from one sample, sequenced in a study of T cell responses to AZD1222 COVID-19 vaccine. Profiling relied on immunoSEQ multiplex PCR, and the TCRdb table lists in-frame clones only, not all of them. This table holds more than 150,000 clones, nearly 95% found once. Sample: peripheral blood, taken 28 days after the second AZD1222 dose. The origin of the receptors is an adult who received the AZD1222 COVID-19 vaccine. Both conserved end residues are part of each CDR3. D genes are given only for firm matches. Clone size is not always given. Where it is, it says once, few, many or a class for expanded clones.

CDR3nt: TGTGCCAGCAGAGGCACAGGGACGAGTCAGCCCCAGCATTTT
CDR3aa: CASRGTGTSQPQHF
v_gene: TRBV2
j_gene: TRBJ1-5
abundance: few
d_gene: .

CDR3nt: TGCGCCAGCAGTCGTAACGGGTTTAGCAATCAGCCCCAGCATTTT
CDR3aa: CASSRNGFSNQPQHF
v_gene: TRBV23-1
j_gene: TRBJ1-5
abundance: .
d_gene: .

CDR3nt: TGTGCCAGCAGTTCGACGGGGAACACCATATATTTT
CDR3aa: CASSSTGNTIYF
v_gene: TRBV25-1
j_gene: TRBJ1-3
abundance: .
d_gene: .

CDR3nt: TGTGCCAGTAGTAACCGCAGAGAGCAACCCTCGGGAGAGCAGTACTTC
CDR3aa: CASSNRREQPSGEQYF
v_gene: TRBV19
j_gene: TRBJ2-7
abundance: once
d_gene: .

CDR3nt: TGTGCCAGCAGTTTATATGGAGACAATCAGCCCCAGCATTTT
CDR3aa: CASSLYGDNQPQHF
v_gene: TRBV27
j_gene: TRBJ1-5
abundance: .
d_gene: .

CDR3nt: TGTGCCAGCAGTTACTCGGAGGGTACTAATGAAAAACTGTTTTTT
CDR3aa: CASSYSEGTNEKLFF
v_gene: TRBV6-5
j_gene: TRBJ1-4
abundance: .
d_gene: .

CDR3nt: TGTGCCATCAGTGATTGGGAGAGAGGGGCCAAAAACATTCAGTACTTC
CDR3aa: CAISDWERGAKNIQYF
v_gene: TRBV10-3
j_gene: TRBJ2-4
abundance: .
d_gene: .

CDR3nt: TGTGCCTGGAGAGGGGATAGCGGATACGAGCAGTACTTC
CDR3aa: CAWRGDSGYEQYF
v_gene: TRBV30
j_gene: TRBJ2-7
abundance: .
d_gene: .

CDR3nt: TGTGCCAGCAGTTACTCGATAGGTCACACCATATATTTT
CDR3aa: CASSYSIGHTIYF
v_gene: TRBV6-6
j_gene: TRBJ1-3
abundance: .
d_gene: .

CDR3nt: TGCAGCGTAGGGGAGAACTATGGCTACACCTTC
CDR3aa: CSVGENYGYTF
v_gene: TRBV29-1
j_gene: TRBJ1-2
abundance: .
d_gene: .

CDR3nt: TGTGCCTGGAGATCGGCGACCAAAAACATTCAGTACTTC
CDR3aa: CAWRSATKNIQYF
v_gene: TRBV30
j_gene: TRBJ2-4
abundance: .
d_gene: .

CDR3nt: TGTGCCAGCAGCTGGACTAGCGGGGGGGCAACAGATACGCAGTATTTT
CDR3aa: CASSWTSGGATDTQYF
v_gene: TRBV5-4
j_gene: TRBJ2-3
abundance: .
d_gene: TRBD2

CDR3nt: TGTGCCAGCAGGGAGACAGGGTACGGCTATGGCTACACCTTC
CDR3aa: CASRETGYGYGYTF
v_gene: TRBV6-5
j_gene: TRBJ1-2
abundance: .
d_gene: TRBD1

CDR3nt: TGCGCCAGCAGCCAAGATACACCTAGCACAGATACGCAGTATTTT
CDR3aa: CASSQDTPSTDTQYF
v_gene: TRBV4-3
j_gene: TRBJ2-3
abundance: .
d_gene: .

CDR3nt: TGTGCCAGCAGTTCCCTCAACGAGCAGTACTTC
CDR3aa: CASSSLNEQYF
v_gene: TRBV6-5
j_gene: TRBJ2-7
abundance: .
d_gene: .

CDR3nt: TGTGCCAGCAGCTGGGGGGGTCAGCCCCAGCATTTT
CDR3aa: CASSWGGQPQHF
v_gene: TRBV5-6
j_gene: TRBJ1-5
abundance: .
d_gene: .

CDR3nt: TGTGCCAGCAGTGAACGGGGGGCCAACTACGAGCAGTACTTC
CDR3aa: CASSERGANYEQYF
v_gene: TRBV25-1
j_gene: TRBJ2-7
abundance: .
d_gene: .

CDR3nt: TGTGCCAGCAGCTTCGGAGGCGGGGCCGCGAACACCGGGGAGCTGTTTTTT
CDR3aa: CASSFGGGAANTGELFF
v_gene: TRBV7-2
j_gene: TRBJ2-2
abundance: .
d_gene: .

CDR3nt: TGCAGTGCTAGTGCCCGGGACAAGATCTACGAGCAGTACTTC
CDR3aa: CSASARDKIYEQYF
v_gene: TRBV20-1
j_gene: TRBJ2-7
abundance: .
d_gene: .

CDR3nt: TGTGCCAGTAGTACCCCGAGACAGGTCGTAAATGAGCAGTTCTTC
CDR3aa: CASSTPRQVVNEQFF
v_gene: TRBV19
j_gene: TRBJ2-1
abundance: few
d_gene: .

CDR3nt: TGCAGCGTTGAGGGACTAGCCTCAACCGAGCAGTACTTC
CDR3aa: CSVEGLASTEQYF
v_gene: TRBV29-1
j_gene: TRBJ2-7
abundance: .
d_gene: TRBD2

CDR3nt: TGTGCCAGCAGCGAAAGGCTTCTAGGCGTAAACAATGAGCAGTTCTTC
CDR3aa: CASSERLLGVNNEQFF
v_gene: TRBV4-2
j_gene: TRBJ2-1
abundance: .
d_gene: .

CDR3nt: TGTGCCAGCAGCACACTAGCCGGACACTCCGAGACCCAGTACTTC
CDR3aa: CASSTLAGHSETQYF
v_gene: TRBV9
j_gene: TRBJ2-5
abundance: few
d_gene: .

CDR3nt: TGTGCCAGCAGCCCAAGACTAGCGGGAGGGCCGAGGGAGCTGTTTTTT
CDR3aa: CASSPRLAGGPRELFF
v_gene: TRBV7-2
j_gene: TRBJ2-2
abundance: .
d_gene: TRBD2

CDR3nt: TGTGCCAGCAGCCAGGGGGTCGGCTACACCTTC
CDR3aa: CASSQGVGYTF
v_gene: TRBV12-3/TRBV12-4
j_gene: TRBJ1-2
abundance: .
d_gene: TRBD1

CDR3nt: TGTGCCACCGCTGTGGGGGGGAAGAATCAGCCCCAGCATTTT
CDR3aa: CATAVGGKNQPQHF
v_gene: TRBV10-3
j_gene: TRBJ1-5
abundance: .
d_gene: .

CDR3nt: TGTGCCAGCTCACCATCTGAGAGGGGCTACACCTTC
CDR3aa: CASSPSERGYTF
v_gene: TRBV18
j_gene: TRBJ1-2
abundance: .
d_gene: .

CDR3nt: TGTGCCAGCGGCCCCGGGACAGGGGGTTTGCCCCTCCACTTT
CDR3aa: CASGPGTGGLPLHF
v_gene: TRBV3-1/TRBV3-2
j_gene: TRBJ1-6
abundance: .
d_gene: TRBD1

CDR3nt: TGTGCCAGCAGCTTAGATGGCGAGGGGACGCAGTATTTT
CDR3aa: CASSLDGEGTQYF
v_gene: TRBV11-2
j_gene: TRBJ2-3
abundance: .
d_gene: .

CDR3nt: TGTGCCAGCAGCGTAACCCCATCCCCCAATGAAAAACTGTTTTTT
CDR3aa: CASSVTPSPNEKLFF
v_gene: TRBV9
j_gene: TRBJ1-4
abundance: .
d_gene: .

CDR3nt: TGTGCCAGCATTCTGACAGGGCGTCAGCCCCAGCATTTT
CDR3aa: CASILTGRQPQHF
v_gene: TRBV28
j_gene: TRBJ1-5
abundance: .
d_gene: TRBD1

CDR3nt: TGTGCCAGTAGTATGCCCCCCGACAGGTGGGGCACTGAAGCTTTCTTT
CDR3aa: CASSMPPDRWGTEAFF
v_gene: TRBV19
j_gene: TRBJ1-1
abundance: .
d_gene: .

CDR3nt: TGTGCCAGCAGTGTGACAGGGAACCCTGGAAACACCATATATTTT
CDR3aa: CASSVTGNPGNTIYF
v_gene: TRBV27
j_gene: TRBJ1-3
abundance: .
d_gene: TRBD1

CDR3nt: TGTGCCAGCAGTGGACACATAACCGTCGACGAGCAGTACTTC
CDR3aa: CASSGHITVDEQYF
v_gene: TRBV2
j_gene: TRBJ2-7
abundance: .
d_gene: .

CDR3nt: TGTGCCAGCAGCCAAGGGGGCAGCTCTGGGGCCAACGTCCTGACTTTC
CDR3aa: CASSQGGSSGANVLTF
v_gene: TRBV4-2
j_gene: TRBJ2-6
abundance: .
d_gene: .

CDR3nt: TGTGCCAGTAGTATCCAGGGGGACTATGGCTACACCTTC
CDR3aa: CASSIQGDYGYTF
v_gene: TRBV19
j_gene: TRBJ1-2
abundance: .
d_gene: TRBD1

CDR3nt: TGTGCCAGTAGTATAGGGGGAGGGCAAGGAAATGAGCAGTTCTTC
CDR3aa: CASSIGGGQGNEQFF
v_gene: TRBV19
j_gene: TRBJ2-1
abundance: few
d_gene: TRBD2

CDR3nt: TGTGCCAGCAGCTTAACGGGCGGGAACACTGAAGCTTTCTTT
CDR3aa: CASSLTGGNTEAFF
v_gene: TRBV7-3
j_gene: TRBJ1-1
abundance: .
d_gene: .

CDR3nt: TGCGCCAGCAGCTTAGGAGGGCAATCCTACAATGAGCAGTTCTTC
CDR3aa: CASSLGGQSYNEQFF
v_gene: TRBV5-1
j_gene: TRBJ2-1
abundance: .
d_gene: .